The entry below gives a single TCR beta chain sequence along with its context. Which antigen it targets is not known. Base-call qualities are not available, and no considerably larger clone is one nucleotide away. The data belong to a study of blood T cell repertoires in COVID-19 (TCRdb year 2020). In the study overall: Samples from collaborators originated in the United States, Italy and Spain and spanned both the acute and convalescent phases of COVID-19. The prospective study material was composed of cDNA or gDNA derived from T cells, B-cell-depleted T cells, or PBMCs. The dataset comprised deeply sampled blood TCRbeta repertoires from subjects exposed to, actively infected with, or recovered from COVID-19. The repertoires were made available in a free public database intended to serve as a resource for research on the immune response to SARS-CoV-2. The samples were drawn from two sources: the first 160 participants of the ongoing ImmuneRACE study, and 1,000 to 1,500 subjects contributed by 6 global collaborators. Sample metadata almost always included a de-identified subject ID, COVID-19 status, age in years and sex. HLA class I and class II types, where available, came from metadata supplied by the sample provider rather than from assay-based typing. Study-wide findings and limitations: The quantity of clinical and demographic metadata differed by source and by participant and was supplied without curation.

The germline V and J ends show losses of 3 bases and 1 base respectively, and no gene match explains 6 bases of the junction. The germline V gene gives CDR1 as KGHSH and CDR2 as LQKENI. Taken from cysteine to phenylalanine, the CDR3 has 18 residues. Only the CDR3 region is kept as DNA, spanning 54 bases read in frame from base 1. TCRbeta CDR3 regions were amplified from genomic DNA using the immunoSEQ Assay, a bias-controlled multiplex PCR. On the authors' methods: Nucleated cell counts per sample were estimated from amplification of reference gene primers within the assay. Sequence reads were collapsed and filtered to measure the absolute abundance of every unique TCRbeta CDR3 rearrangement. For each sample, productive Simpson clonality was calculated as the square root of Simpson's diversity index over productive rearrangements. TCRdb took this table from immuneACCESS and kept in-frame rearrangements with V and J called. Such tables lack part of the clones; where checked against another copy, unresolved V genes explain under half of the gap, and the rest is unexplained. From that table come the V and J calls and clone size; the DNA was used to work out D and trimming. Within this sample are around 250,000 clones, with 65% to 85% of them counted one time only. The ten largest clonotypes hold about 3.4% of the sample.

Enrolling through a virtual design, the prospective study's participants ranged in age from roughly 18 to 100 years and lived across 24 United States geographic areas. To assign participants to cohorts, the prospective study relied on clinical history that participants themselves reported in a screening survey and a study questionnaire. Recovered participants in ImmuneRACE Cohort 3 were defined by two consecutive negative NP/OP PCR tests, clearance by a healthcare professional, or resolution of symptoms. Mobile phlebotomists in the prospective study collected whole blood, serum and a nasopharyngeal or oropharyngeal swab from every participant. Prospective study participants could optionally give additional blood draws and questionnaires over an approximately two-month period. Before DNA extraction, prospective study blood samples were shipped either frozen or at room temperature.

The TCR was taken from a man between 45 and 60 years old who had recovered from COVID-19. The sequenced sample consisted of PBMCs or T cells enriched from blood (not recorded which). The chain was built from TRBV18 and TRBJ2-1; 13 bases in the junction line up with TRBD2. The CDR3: CASSPVTSGRLSYNEQFF. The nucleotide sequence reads TGTGCCAGCTCACCTGTGACTAGCGGGAGGTTATCCTACAATGAGCAGTTCTTC. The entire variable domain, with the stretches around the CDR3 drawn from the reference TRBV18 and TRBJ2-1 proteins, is NAGVMQNPRHLVRRRGQEARLRCSPMKGHSHVYWYRQLPEEGLKFMVYLQKENIIDESGMPKERFSAEFPKEGPSILRIQQVVRGDSAAYFCASSPVTSGRLSYNEQFFGPGTRLTVL.